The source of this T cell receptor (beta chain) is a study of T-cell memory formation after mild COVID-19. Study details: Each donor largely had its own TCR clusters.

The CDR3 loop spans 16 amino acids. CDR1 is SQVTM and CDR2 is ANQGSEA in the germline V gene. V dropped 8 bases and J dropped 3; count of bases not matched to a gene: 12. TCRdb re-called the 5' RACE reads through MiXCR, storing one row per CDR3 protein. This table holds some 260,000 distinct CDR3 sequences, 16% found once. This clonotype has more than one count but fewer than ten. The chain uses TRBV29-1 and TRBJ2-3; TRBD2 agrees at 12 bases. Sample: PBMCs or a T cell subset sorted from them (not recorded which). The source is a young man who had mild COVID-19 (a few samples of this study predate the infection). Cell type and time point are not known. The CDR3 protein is CSTPGPSGGVTDTQYF. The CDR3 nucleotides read TGCAGCACACCCGGCCCTAGCGGGGGGGTAACAGATACGCAGTATTTT.